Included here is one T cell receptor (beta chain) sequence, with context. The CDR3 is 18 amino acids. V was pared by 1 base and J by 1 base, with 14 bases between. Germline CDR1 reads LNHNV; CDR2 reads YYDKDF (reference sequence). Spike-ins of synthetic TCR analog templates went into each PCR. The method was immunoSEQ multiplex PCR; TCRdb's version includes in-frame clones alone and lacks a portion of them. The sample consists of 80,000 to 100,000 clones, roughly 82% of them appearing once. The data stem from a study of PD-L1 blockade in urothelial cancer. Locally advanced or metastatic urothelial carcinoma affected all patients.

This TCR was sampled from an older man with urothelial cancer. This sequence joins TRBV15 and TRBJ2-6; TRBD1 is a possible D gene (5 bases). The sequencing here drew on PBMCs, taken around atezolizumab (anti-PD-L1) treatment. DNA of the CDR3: TGTGCCACCAGCAGAGGGGGCCCAGCCGATTCTGGGGCCAACGTCCTGACTTTC. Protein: CATSRGGPADSGANVLTF.